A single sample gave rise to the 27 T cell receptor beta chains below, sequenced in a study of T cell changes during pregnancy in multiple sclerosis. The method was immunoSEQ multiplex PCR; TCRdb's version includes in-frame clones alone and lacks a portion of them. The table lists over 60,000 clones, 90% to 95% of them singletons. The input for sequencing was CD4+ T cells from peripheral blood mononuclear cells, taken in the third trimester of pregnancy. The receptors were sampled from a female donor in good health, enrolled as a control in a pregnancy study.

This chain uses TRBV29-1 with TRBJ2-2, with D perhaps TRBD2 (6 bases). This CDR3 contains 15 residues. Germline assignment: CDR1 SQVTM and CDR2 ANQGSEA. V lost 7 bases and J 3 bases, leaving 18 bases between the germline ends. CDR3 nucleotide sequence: TGCAGCGCCACGAGACGGGACTTATACACCGGGGAGCTGTTTTTT. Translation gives CSATRRDLYTGELFF.

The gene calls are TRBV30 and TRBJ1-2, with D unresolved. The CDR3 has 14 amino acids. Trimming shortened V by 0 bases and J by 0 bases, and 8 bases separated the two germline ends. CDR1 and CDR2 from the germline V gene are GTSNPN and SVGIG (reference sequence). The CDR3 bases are TGTGCCTGGAGTGTTACGGGGACTAACTATGGCTACACCTTC. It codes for CAWSVTGTNYGYTF. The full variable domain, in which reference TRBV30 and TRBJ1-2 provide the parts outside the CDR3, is SQTIHQWPATLVQPVGSPLSLECTVEGTSNPNLYWYRQAAGRGLQLLFYSVGIGQISSEVPQNLSASRPQDRQFILSSKKLLLSDSGFYLCAWSVTGTNYGYTFGSGTRLTVV.

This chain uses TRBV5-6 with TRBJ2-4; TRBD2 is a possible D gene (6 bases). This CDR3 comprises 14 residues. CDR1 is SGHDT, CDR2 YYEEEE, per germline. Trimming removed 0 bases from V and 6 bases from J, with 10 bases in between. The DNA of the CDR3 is TGTGCCAGCAGCTTGGTTGGGAGGAGAAACATTCAGTACTTC. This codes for CASSLVGRRNIQYF.

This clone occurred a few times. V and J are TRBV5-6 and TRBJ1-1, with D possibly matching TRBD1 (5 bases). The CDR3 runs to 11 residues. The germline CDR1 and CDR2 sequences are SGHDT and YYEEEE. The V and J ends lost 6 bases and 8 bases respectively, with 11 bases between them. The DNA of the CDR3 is TGTGCCAGCACAGGGCCATACGAAGCTTTCTTT. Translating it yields CASTGPYEAFF.

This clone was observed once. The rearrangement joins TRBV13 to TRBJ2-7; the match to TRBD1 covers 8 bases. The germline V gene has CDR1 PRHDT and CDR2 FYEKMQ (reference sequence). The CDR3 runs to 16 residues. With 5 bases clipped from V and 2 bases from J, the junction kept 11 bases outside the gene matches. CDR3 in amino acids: CASSRRWDRSAYEQYF. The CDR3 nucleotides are TGTGCCAGCAGCCGAAGGTGGGACAGGTCAGCCTACGAGCAGTACTTC. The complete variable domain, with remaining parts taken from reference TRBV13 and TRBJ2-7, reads AAGVIQSPRHLIKEKRETATLKCYPIPRHDTVYWYQQGPGQDPQFLISFYEKMQSDKGSIPDRFSAQQFSDYHSELNMSSLELGDSALYFCASSRRWDRSAYEQYFGPGTRLTVT.

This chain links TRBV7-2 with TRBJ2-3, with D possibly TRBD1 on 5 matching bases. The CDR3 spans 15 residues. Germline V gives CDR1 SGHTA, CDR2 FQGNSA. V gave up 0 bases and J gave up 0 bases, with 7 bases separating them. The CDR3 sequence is CASSLAGLSTDTQYF. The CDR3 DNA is TGTGCCAGCAGCTTAGCGGGGCTAAGCACAGATACGCAGTATTTT.

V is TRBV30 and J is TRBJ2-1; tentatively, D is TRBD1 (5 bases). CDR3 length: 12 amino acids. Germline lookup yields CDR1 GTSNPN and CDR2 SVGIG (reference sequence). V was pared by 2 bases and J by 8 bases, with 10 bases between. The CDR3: CAWSPVGDEQFF. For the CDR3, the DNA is TGTGCCTGGAGTCCAGTAGGGGATGAGCAGTTCTTC.

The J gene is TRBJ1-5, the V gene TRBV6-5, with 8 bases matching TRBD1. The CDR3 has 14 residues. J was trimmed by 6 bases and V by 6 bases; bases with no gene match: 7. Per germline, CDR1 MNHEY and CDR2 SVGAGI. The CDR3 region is CASREDRVGQPQHF. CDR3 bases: TGTGCCAGCAGAGAGGACAGGGTGGGTCAGCCCCAGCATTTT.

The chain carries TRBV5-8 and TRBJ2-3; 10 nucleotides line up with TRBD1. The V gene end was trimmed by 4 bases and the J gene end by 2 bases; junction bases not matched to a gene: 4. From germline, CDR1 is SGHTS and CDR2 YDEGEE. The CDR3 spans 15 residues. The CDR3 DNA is TGTGCCAGCAGCCCGGGACAGGGGCTCACAGATACGCAGTATTTT. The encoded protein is CASSPGQGLTDTQYF.

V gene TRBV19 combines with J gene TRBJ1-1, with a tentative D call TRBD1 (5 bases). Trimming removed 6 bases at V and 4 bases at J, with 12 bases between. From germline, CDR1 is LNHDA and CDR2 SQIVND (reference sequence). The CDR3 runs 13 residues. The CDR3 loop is CASSFQGFTEAFF. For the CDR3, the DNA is TGTGCCAGTAGCTTCCAGGGTTTCACTGAAGCTTTCTTT.

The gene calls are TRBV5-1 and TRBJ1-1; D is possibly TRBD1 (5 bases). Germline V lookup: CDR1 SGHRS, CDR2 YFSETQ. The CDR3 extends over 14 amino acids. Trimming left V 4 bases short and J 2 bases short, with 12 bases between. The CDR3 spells CASSPPDINTEAFF. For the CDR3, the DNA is TGCGCCAGCAGCCCCCCGGACATAAACACTGAAGCTTTCTTT. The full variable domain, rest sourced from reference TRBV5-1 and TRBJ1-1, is KAGVTQTPRYLIKTRGQQVTLSCSPISGHRSVSWYQQTPGQGLQFLFEYFSETQRNKGNFPGRFSGRQFSNSRSEMNVSTLELGDSALYLCASSPPDINTEAFFGQGTRLTVV.

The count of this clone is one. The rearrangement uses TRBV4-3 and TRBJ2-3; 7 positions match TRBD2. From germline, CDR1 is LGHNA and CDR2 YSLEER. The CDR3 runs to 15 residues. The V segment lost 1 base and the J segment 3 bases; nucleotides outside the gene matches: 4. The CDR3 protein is CASSQVRGSTDTQYF. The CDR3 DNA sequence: TGCGCCAGCAGCCAAGTGCGGGGGTCGACAGATACGCAGTATTTT.

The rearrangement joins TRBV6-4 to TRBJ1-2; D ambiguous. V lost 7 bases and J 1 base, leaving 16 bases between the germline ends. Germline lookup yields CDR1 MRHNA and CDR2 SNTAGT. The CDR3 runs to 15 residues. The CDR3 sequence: CASNTHSFLNYGYTF. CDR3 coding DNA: TGTGCCAGCAATACTCACAGTTTCCTTAACTATGGCTACACCTTC.

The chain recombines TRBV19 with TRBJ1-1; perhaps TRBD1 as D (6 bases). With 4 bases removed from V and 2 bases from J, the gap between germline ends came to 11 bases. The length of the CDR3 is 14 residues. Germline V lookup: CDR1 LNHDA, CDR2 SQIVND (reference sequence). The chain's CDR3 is CASSTGHPNTEAFF. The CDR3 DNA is TGTGCCAGTAGTACGGGACACCCAAACACTGAAGCTTTCTTT.

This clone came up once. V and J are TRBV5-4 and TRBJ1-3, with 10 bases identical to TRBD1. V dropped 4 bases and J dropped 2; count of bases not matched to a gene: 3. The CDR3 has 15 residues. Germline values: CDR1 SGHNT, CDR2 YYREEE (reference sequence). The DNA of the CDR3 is TGTGCCAGCAGCGACGGGACAGGGGCTGGAAACACCATATATTTT. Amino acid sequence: CASSDGTGAGNTIYF.

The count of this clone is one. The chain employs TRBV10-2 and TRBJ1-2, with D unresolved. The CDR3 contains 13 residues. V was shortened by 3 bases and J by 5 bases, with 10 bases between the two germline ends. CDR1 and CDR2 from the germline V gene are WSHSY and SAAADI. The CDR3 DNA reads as TGCGCCAGCAGTGATACAGCTTTGTATGGCTACACCTTC. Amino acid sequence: CASSDTALYGYTF.

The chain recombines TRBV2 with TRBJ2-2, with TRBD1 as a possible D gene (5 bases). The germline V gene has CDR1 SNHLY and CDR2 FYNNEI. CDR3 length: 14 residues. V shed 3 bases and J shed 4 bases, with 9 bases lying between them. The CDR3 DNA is TGTGCCAGCAGTGAGGTGGGGCGCACCGGGGAGCTGTTTTTT. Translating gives CASSEVGRTGELFF. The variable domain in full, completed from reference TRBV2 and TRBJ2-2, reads EPEVTQTPSHQVTQMGQEVILRCVPISNHLYFYWYRQILGQKVEFLVSFYNNEISEKSEIFDDQFSVERPDGSNFTLKIRSTKLEDSAMYFCASSEVGRTGELFFGEGSRLTVL.

CDR3: CASSPTGGGYGYTF. The CDR3 DNA follows: TGTGCCAGCAGCCCAACAGGGGGCGGGTATGGCTACACCTTC. The chain is built from TRBV7-9 and TRBJ1-2; 9 nucleotides match TRBD1. CDR1 is SEHNR, CDR2 FQNEAQ, per germline (reference sequence). Trimming took 5 bases from V and 5 from J; bases not matched to a gene: 6. CDR3 length equals 14 residues.

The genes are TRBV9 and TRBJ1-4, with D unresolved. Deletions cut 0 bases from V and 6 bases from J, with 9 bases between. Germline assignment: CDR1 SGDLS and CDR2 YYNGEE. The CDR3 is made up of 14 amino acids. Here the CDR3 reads CASSVDPRDEKLFF. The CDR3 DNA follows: TGTGCCAGCAGCGTAGATCCGCGGGATGAAAAACTGTTTTTT.

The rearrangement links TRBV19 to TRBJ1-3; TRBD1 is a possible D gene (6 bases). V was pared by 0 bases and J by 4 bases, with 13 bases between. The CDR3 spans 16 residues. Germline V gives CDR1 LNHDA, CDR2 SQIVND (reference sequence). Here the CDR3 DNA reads TGTGCCAGTAGTATAGATCTAACAGGGTTGGGAAACACCATATATTTT. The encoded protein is CASSIDLTGLGNTIYF.

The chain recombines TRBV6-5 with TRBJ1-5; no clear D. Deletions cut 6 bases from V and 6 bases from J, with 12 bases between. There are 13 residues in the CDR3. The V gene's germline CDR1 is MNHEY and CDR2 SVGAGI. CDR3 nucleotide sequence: TGTGCCAGCAGGCCCGCAGGTGTTCAGCCCCAGCATTTT. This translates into CASRPAGVQPQHF.

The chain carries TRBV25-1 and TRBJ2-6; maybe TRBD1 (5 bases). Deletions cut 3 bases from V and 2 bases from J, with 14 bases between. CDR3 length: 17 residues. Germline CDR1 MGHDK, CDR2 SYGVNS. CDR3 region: CASSDMTVPPGANVLTF. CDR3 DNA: TGTGCCAGCAGTGATATGACAGTGCCCCCTGGGGCCAACGTCCTGACTTTC.

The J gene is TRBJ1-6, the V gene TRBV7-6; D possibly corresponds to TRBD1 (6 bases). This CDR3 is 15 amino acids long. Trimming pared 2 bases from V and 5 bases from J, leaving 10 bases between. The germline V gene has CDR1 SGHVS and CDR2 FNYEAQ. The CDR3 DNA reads TGTGCCAGCAGCTTAACCCGACAGGATAATTCACCCCTCCACTTT. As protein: CASSLTRQDNSPLHF.

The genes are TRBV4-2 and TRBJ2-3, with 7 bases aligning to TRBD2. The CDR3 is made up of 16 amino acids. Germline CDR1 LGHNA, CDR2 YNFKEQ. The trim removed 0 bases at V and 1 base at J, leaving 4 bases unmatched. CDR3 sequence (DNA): TGTGCCAGCAGCCAAGATCTCGCGGGGGGCACAGATACGCAGTATTTT. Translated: CASSQDLAGGTDTQYF.

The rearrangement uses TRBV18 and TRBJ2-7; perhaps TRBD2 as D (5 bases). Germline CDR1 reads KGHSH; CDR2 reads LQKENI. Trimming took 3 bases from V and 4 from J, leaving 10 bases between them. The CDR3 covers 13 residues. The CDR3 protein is CASSPSGKYEQYF. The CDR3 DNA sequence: TGTGCCAGCTCACCGTCGGGGAAGTACGAGCAGTACTTC.

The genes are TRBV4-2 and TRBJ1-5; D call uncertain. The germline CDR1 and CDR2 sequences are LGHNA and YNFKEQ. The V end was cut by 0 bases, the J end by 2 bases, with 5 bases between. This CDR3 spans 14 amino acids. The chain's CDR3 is CASSQDYGNQPQHF. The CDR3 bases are TGTGCCAGCAGCCAAGATTATGGCAATCAGCCCCAGCATTTT.

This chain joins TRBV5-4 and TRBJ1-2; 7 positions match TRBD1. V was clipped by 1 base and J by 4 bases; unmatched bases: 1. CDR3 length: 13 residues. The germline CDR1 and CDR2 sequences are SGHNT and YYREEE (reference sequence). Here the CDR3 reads CASSLRQGYGYTF. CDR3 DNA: TGTGCCAGCAGCTTGAGACAGGGCTATGGCTACACCTTC.